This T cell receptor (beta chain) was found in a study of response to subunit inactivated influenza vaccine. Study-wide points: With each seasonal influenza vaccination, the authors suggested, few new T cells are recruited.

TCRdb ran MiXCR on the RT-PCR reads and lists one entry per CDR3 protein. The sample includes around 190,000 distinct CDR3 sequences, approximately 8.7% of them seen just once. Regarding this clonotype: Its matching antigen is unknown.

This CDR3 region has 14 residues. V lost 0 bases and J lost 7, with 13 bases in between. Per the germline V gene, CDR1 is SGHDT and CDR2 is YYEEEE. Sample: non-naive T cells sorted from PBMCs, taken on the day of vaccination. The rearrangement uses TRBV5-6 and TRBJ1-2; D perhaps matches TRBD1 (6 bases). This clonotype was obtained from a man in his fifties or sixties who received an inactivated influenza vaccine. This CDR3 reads CASSLGQEVLGYTF. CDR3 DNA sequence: TGTGCCAGCAGCTTGGGACAGGAGGTTCTTGGCTACACCTTC.